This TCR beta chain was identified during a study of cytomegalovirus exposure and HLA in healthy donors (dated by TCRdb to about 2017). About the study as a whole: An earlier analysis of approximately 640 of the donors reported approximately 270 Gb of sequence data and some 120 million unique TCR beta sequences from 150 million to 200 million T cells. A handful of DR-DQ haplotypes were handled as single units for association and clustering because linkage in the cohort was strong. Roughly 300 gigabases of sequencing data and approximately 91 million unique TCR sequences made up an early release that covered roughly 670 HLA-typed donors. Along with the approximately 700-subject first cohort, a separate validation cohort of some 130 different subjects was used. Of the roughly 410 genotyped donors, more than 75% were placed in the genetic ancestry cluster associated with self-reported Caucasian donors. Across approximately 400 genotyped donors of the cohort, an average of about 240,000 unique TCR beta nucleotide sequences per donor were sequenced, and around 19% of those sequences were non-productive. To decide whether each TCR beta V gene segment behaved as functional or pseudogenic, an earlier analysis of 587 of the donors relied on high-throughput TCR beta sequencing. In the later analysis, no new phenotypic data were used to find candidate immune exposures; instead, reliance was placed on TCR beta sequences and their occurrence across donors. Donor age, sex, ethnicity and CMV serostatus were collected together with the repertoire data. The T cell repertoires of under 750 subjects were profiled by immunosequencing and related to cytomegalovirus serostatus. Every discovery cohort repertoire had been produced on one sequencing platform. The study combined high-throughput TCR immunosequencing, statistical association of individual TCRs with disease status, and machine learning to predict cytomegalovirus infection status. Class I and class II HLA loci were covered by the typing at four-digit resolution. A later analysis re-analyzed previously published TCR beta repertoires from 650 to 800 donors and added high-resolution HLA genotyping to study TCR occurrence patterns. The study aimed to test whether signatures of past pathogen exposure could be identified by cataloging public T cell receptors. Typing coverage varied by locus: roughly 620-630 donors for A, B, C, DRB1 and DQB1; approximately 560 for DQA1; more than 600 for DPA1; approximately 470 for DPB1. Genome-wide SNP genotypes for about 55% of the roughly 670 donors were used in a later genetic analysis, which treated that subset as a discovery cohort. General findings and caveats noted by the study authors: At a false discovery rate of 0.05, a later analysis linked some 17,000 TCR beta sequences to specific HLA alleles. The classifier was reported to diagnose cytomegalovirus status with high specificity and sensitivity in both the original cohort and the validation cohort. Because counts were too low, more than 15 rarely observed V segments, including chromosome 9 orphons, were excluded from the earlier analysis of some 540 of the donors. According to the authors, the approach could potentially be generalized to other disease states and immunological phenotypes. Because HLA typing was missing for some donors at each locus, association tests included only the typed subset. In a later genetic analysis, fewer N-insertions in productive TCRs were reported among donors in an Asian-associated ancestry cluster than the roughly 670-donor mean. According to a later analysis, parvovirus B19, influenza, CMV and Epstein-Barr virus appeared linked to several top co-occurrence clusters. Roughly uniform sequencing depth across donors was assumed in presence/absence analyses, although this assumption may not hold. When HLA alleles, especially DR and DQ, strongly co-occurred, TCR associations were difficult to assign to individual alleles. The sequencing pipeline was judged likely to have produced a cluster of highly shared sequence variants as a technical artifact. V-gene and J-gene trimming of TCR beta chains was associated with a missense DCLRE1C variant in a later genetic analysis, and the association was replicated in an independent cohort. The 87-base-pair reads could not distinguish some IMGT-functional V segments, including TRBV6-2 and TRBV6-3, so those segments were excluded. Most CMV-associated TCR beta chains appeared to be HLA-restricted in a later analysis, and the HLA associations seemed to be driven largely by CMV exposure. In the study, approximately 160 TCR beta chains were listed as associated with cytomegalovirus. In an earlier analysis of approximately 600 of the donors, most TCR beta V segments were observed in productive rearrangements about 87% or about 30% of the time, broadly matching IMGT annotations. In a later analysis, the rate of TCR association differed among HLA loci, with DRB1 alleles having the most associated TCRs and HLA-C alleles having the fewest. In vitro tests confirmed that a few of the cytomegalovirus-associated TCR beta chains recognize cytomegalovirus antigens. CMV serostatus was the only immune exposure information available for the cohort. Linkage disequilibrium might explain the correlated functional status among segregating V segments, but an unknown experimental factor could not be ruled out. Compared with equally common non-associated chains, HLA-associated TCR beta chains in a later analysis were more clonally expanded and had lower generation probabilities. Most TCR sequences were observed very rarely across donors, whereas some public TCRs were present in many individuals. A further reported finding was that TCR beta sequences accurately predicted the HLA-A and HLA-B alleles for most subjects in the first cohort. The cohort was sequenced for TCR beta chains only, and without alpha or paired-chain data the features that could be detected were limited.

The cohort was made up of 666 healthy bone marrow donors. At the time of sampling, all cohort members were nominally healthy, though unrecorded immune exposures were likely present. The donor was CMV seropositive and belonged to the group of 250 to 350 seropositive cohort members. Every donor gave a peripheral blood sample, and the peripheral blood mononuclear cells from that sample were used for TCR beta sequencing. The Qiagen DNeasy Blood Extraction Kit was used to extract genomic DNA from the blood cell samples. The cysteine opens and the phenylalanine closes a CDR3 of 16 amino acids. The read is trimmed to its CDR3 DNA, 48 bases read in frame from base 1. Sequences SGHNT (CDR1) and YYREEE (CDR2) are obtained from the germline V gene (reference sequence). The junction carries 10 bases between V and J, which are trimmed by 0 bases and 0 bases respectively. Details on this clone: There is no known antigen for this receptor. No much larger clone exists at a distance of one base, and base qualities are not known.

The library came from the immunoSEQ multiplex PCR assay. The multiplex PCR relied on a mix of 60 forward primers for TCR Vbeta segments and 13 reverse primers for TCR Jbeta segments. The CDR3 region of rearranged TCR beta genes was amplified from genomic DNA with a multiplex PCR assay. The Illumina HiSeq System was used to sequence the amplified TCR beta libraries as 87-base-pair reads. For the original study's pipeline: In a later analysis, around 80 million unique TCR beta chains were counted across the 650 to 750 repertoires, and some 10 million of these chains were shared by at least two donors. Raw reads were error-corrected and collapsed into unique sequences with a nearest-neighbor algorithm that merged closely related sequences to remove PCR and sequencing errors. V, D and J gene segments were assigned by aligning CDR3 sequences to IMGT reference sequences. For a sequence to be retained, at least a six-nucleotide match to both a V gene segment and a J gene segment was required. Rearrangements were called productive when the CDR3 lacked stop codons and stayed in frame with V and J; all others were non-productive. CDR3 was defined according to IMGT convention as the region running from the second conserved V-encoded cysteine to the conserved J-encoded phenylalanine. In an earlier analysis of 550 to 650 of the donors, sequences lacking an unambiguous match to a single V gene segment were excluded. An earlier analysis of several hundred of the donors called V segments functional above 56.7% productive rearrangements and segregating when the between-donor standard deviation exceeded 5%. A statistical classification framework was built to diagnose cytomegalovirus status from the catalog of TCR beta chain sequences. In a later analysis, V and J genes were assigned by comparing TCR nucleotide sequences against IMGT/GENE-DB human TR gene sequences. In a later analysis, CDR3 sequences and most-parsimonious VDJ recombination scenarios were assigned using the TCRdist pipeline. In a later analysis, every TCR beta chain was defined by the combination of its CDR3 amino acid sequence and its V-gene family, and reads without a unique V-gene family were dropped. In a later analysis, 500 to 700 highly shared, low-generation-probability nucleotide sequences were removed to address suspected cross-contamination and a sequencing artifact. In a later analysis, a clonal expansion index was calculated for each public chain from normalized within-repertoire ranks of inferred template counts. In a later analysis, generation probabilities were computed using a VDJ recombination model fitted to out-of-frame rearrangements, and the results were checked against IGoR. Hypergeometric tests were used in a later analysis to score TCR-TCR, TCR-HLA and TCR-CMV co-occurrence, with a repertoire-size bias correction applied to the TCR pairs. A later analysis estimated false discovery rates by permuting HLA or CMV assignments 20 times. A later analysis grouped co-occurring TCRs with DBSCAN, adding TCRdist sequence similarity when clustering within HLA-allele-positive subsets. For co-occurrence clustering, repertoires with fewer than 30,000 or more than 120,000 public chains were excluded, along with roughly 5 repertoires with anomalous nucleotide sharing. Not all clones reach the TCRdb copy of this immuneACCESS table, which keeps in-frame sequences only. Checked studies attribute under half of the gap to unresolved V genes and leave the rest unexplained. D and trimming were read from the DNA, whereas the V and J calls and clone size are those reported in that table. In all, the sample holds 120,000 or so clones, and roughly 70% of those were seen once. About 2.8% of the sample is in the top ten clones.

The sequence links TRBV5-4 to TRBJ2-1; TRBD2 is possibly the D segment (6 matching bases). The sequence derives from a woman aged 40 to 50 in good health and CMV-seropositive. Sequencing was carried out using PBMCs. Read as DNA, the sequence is TGTGCCAGCAGCTTGGTGGGCGGGGTCTCCTACAATGAGCAGTTCTTC. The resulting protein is CASSLVGGVSYNEQFF.